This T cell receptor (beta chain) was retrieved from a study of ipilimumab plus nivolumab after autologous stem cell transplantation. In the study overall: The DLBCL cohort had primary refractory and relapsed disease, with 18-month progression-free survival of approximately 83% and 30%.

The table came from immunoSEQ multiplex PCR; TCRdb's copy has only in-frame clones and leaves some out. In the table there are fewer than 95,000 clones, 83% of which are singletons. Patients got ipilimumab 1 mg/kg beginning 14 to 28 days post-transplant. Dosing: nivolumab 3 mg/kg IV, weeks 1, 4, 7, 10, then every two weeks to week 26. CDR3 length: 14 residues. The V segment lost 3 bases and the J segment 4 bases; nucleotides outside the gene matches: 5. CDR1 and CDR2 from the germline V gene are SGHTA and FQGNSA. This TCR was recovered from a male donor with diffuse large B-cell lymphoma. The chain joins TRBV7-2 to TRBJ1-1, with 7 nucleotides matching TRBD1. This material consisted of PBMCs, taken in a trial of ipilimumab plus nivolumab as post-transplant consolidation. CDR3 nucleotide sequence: TGTGCCAGCAGCTTTAGACAGGGCACCACTGAAGCTTTCTTT. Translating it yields CASSFRQGTTEAFF.